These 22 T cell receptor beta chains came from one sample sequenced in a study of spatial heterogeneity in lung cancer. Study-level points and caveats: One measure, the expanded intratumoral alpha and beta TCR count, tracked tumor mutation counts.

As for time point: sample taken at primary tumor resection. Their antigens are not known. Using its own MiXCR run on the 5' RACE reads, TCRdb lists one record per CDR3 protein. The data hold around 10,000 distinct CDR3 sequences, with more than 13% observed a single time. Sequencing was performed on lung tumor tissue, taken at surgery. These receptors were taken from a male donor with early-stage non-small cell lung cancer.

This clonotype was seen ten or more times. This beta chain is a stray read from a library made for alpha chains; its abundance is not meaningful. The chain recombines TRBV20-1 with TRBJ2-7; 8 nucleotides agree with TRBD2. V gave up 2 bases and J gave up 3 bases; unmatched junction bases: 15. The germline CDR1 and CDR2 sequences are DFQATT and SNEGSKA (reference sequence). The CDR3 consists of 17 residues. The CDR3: CSARTGTSRGGVYEQYF. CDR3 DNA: TGCAGTGCTAGAACCGGGACTAGTCGCGGCGGGGTCTACGAGCAGTACTTC.

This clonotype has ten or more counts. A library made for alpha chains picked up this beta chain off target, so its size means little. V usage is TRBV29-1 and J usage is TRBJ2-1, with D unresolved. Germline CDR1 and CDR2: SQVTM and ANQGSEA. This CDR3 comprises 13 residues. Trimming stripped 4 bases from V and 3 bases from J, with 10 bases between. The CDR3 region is CSVVSAVYNEQFF. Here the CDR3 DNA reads TGCAGCGTTGTGTCAGCAGTCTACAATGAGCAGTTCTTC.

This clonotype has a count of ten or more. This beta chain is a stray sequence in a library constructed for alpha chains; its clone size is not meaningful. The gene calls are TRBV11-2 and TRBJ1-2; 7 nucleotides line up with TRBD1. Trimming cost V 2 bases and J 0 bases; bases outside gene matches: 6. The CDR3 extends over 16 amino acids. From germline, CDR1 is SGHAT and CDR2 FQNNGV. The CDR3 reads CASSLLGQLTNYGYTF. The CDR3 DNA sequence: TGTGCCAGCAGCTTACTGGGACAGCTAACTAACTATGGCTACACCTTC.

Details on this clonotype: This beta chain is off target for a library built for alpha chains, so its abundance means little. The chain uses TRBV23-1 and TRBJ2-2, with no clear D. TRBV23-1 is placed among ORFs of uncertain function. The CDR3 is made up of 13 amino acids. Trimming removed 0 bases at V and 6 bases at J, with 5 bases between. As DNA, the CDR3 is TGCGCCAGCAGTCAATCCGGAGCCGGGGAGCTGTTTTTT. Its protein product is CASSQSGAGELFF.

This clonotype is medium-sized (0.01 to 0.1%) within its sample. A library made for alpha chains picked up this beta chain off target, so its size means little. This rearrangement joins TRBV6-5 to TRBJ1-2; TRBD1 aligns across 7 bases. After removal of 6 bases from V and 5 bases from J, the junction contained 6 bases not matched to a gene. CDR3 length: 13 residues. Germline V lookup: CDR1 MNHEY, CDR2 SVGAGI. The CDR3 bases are TGTGCCAGCAGCTCGGACAGGAAGTATGGCTACACCTTC. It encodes CASSSDRKYGYTF.

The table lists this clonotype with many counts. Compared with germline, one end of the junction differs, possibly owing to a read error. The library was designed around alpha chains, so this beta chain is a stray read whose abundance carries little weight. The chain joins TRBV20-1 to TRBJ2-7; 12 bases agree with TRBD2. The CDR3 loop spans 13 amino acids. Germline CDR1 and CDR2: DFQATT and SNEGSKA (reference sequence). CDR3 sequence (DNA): TGCAGCGCTAGCGGGAGGGGGAACTACGAGCAGTACTTC. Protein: CSASGRGNYEQYF.

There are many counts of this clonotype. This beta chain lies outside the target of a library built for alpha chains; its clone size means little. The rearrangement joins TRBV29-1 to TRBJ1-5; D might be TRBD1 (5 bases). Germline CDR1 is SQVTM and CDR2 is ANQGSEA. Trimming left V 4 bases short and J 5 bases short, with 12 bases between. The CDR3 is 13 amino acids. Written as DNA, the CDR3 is TGCAGCGTTGGAGGTGGGGGGGATCAGCCCCAGCATTTT. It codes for CSVGGGGDQPQHF.

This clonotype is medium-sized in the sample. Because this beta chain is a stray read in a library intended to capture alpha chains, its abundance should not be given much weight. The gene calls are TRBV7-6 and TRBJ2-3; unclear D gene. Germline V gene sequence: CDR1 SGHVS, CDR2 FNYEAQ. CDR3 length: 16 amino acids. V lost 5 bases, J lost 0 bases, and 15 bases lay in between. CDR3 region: CASSRTDLTSTDTQYF. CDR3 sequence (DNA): TGTGCCAGCAGCCGGACGGATCTAACTAGCACAGATACGCAGTATTTT.

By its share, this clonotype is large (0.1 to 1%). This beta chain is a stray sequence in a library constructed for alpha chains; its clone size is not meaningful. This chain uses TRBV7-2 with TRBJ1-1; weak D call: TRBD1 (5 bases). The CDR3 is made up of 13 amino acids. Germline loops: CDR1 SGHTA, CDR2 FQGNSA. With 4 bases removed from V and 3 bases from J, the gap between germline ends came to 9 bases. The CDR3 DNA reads TGTGCCAGCAGCTCCCAGGGTTACACTGAAGCTTTCTTT. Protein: CASSSQGYTEAFF. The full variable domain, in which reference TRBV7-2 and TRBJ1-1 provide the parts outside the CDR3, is GAGVSQSPSNKVTEKGKDVELRCDPISGHTALYWYRQSLGQGLEFLIYFQGNSAPDKSGLPSDRFSAERTGGSVSTLTIQRTQQEDSAVYLCASSSQGYTEAFFGQGTRLTVV.

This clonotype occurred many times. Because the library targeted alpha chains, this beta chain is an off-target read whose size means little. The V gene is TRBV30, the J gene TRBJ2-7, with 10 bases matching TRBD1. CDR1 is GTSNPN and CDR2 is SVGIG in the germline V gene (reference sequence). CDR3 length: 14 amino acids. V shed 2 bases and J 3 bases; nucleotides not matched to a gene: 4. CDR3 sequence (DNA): TGTGCCTGGAGTATGACAGGGGGCCTCTACGAGCAGTACTTC. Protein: CAWSMTGGLYEQYF.

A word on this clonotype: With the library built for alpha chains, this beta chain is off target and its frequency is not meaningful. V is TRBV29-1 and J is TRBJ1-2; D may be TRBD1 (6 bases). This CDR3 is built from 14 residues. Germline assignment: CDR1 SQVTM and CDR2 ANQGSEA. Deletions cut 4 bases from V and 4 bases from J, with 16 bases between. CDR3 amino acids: CSVAGTPSSYGYTF. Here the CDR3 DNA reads TGCAGCGTTGCCGGGACACCATCCTCCTATGGCTACACCTTC.

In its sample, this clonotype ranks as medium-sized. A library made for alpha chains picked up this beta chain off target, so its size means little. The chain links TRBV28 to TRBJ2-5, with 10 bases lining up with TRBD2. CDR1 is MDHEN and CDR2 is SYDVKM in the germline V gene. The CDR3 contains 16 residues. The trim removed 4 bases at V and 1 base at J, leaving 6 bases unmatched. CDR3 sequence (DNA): TGTGCCAGCAGTTCCCCGACTAGCGGGCTCCAAGAGACCCAGTACTTC. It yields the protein CASSSPTSGLQETQYF.

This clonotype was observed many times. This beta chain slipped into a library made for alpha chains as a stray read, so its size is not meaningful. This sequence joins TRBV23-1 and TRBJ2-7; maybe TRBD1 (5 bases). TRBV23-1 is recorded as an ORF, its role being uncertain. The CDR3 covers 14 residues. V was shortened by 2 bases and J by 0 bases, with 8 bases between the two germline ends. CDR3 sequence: CASSQRGSSYEQYF. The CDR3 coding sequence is TGCGCCAGCAGTCAAAGGGGTTCCTCCTACGAGCAGTACTTC.

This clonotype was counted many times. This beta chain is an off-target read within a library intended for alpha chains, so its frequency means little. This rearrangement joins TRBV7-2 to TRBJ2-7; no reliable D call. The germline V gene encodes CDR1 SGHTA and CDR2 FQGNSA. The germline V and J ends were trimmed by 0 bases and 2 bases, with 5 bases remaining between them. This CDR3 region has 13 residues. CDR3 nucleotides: TGTGCCAGCAGCTTAGCATACACCTACGAGCAGTACTTC. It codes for CASSLAYTYEQYF.

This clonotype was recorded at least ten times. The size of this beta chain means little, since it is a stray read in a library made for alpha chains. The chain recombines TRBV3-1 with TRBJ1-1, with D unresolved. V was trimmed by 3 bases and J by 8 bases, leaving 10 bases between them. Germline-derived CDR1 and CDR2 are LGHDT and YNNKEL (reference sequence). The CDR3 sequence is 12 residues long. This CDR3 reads CASSQSGSEAFF. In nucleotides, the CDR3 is TGTGCCAGCAGCCAGTCCGGGAGCGAAGCTTTCTTT.

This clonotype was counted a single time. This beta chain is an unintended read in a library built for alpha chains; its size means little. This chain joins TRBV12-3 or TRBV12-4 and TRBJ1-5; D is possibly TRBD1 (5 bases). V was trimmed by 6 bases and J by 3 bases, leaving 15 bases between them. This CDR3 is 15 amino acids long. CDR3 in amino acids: CASSLGAGNNQPQHF. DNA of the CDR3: TGTGCCAGCAGCCTAGGGGCAGGGAACAATCAGCCCCAGCATTTT.

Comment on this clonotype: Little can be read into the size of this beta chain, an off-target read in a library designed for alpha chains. The CDR3 bases are TGTGCCAGCAGTCCCCCTTCTGGGGCCAACGTCCTGACTTTC. Translation gives CASSPPSGANVLTF. The V and J genes are TRBV6-2 or TRBV6-3 and TRBJ2-6; D gene unclear. Trimming left V 5 bases short and J 1 base short, with 6 bases between. The germline CDR1 and CDR2 sequences are MNHEY and SVGEGT. The CDR3 runs to 14 residues.

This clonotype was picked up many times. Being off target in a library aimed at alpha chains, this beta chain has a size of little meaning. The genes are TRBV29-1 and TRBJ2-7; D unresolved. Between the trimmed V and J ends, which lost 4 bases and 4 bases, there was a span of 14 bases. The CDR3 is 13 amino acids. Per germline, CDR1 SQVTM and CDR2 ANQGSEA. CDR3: CSVASAESYEQYF. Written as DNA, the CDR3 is TGCAGCGTTGCCTCAGCCGAGAGTTACGAGCAGTACTTC.

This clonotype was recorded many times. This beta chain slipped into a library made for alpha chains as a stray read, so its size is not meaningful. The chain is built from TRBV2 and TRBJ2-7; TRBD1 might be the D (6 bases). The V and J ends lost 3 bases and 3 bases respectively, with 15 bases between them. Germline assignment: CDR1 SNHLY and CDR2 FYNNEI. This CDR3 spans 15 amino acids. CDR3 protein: CASSDSLDSDYEQYF. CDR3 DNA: TGTGCCAGCAGTGATTCCCTGGACAGTGACTACGAGCAGTACTTC.

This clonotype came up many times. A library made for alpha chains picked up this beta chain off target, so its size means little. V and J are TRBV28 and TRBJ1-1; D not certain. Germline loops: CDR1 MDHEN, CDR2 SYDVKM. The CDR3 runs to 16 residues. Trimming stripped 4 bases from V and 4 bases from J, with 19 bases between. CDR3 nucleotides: TGTGCCAGCAGTTCTGGGGTCGGGAAAGGTTCCACTGAAGCTTTCTTT. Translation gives CASSSGVGKGSTEAFF.

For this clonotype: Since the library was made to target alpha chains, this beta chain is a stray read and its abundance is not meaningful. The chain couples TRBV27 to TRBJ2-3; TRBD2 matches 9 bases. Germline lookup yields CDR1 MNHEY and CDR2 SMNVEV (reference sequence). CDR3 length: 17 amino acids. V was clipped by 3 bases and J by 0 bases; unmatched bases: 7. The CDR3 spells CASSLFRGGGSTDTQYF. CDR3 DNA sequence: TGTGCCAGCAGTTTGTTCCGCGGGGGGGGTAGCACAGATACGCAGTATTTT.

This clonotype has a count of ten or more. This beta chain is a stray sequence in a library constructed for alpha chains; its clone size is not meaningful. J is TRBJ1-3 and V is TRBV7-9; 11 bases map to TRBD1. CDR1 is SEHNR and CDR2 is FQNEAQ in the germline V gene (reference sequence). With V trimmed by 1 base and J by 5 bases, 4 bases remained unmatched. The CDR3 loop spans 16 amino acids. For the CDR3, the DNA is TGTGCCAGCAGCTTAGGGGACAGGGGGGGAAGAAACACCATATATTTT. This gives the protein CASSLGDRGGRNTIYF.